What follows describes a single T cell receptor (beta chain). The data were obtained in a study of blood T cell repertoires in COVID-19. At the level of the study: Sample material is recorded as cDNA or gDNA derived from T cells, B-cell-depleted T cells, or PBMCs.

Recruited during active infection, patients (from Seattle) were subsequently followed longitudinally. Sequenced by immunoSEQ multiplex PCR; TCRdb stores in-frame clones only, minus some. The sample holds fewer than 300,000 clones, more than 85% seen once. Trimming removed 2 bases from V and 8 bases from J; junction bases left unmatched: 6. The CDR3 length is 14 residues. Germline V gene data show CDR1 as MNHNS and CDR2 as SASEGT. V is TRBV6-1 and J is TRBJ1-2; 9 bases line up with TRBD1. Sample: peripheral blood. The TCR sequence derives from a woman aged 30 to 39 with COVID-19, enrolled during active disease. The CDR3 DNA follows: TGTGCCAGCAGTGAAATGGGACAGGGAGTCGGCTACACCTTC. The encoded protein is CASSEMGQGVGYTF.